The next 12 T cell receptor beta chains were all read from a single sample in a study of human T cells and chemical hapten exposure. TCRdb itself ran the 5' RACE reads through MiXCR, one entry per CDR3 protein. The sample yields approximately 110,000 distinct CDR3 sequences, 15% to 20% seen once. Blood, whole and unfractionated, served as the source for total RNA extraction. The receptors stem from a human donor in good health.

The chain recombines TRBV25-1 with TRBJ2-7, with D possibly TRBD1 on 5 matching bases. CDR1 is MGHDK and CDR2 is SYGVNS in the germline V gene. The CDR3 is 15 amino acids. The ends were cut back, 5 bases at V and 0 bases at J, with 14 bases in the middle. The CDR3 sequence: CASSPGPILSYEQYF. In nucleotides, the CDR3 is TGTGCCAGCAGTCCAGGGCCGATACTCTCCTACGAGCAGTACTTC.

The genes are TRBV5-1 and TRBJ1-1, with D tentatively TRBD1 (5 bases). Deletions cut 4 bases from V and 1 base from J, with 14 bases between. The CDR3 sequence is 15 residues long. CDR1 and CDR2 from the germline V gene are SGHRS and YFSETQ. The CDR3 sequence: CASSQSAGTNTEAFF. Here the CDR3 DNA reads TGCGCCAGCAGCCAATCTGCAGGGACGAACACTGAAGCTTTCTTT.

This clonotype has only a few counts. V and J are TRBV6-5 and TRBJ2-3; 11 nucleotides agree with TRBD2. V was pared by 5 bases and J by 3 bases, with 4 bases of the junction left unmatched. CDR3 length: 15 residues. Germline lookup yields CDR1 MNHEY and CDR2 SVGAGI. CDR3 amino acids: CASSQTSGKTDTQYF. The CDR3 DNA reads as TGTGCCAGCAGTCAGACTAGCGGGAAGACAGATACGCAGTATTTT.

There are a few counts of this clonotype. The gene calls are TRBV12-3 or TRBV12-4 and TRBJ2-7, with D maybe TRBD1 (6 bases). The CDR3 has 15 amino acids. Trimming took 5 bases from V and 3 from J, leaving 17 bases between them. The CDR3 DNA is TGTGCCAGCAGTCCTCCCCGGGACACCCACTACGAGCAGTACTTC. Translation gives CASSPPRDTHYEQYF.

The chain links TRBV20-1 to TRBJ2-2, with D tentatively TRBD2 (6 bases). The CDR3 contains 15 residues. Germline V gives CDR1 DFQATT, CDR2 SNEGSKA (reference sequence). Deletions cut 0 bases from V and 1 base from J, with 9 bases between. The CDR3 nucleotides read TGCAGTGCTAGAGACGGGAGAGTGAACACCGGGGAGCTGTTTTTT. It is translated as CSARDGRVNTGELFF.

The chain links TRBV5-6 to TRBJ2-3; D gene unclear. This CDR3 is built from 21 residues. The ends were cut back, 0 bases at V and 2 bases at J, with 28 bases in the middle. CDR1 and CDR2 from the germline V gene are SGHDT and YYEEEE. CDR3 DNA sequence: TGTGCCAGCAGCTTGGTCTCGTCCCTTTCTCGGCAGGCCCTATCCACAGATACGCAGTATTTT. Protein product: CASSLVSSLSRQALSTDTQYF. Combining the CDR3 with reference TRBV5-6 and TRBJ2-3 gives the whole variable domain DAGVTQSPTHLIKTRGQQVTLRCSPKSGHDTVSWYQQALGQGPQFIFQYYEEEERQRGNFPDRFSGHQFPNYSSELNVNALLLGDSALYLCASSLVSSLSRQALSTDTQYFGPGTRLTVL.

CDR3 nucleotides: TGCAGTGCTAGTGGGACAAGGGTGTATAATTCACCCCTCCACTTT. This codes for CSASGTRVYNSPLHF. V usage is TRBV20-1 and J usage is TRBJ1-6; perhaps TRBD1 as D (6 bases). Trimming took off 3 bases at V and 4 bases at J, with 13 bases between the two ends. The CDR3 contains 15 residues. CDR1 and CDR2 (germline): DFQATT, SNEGSKA (reference sequence).

At least ten counts were recorded for this clonotype. The chain carries TRBV7-9 and TRBJ1-4; D perhaps matches TRBD1 (5 bases). Trimming shortened V by 5 bases and J by 8 bases, and 18 bases separated the two germline ends. Looked up from germline, CDR1 is SEHNR and CDR2 is FQNEAQ (reference sequence). The CDR3 spans 15 residues. As DNA, the CDR3 is TGTGCCAGCAGCCGGGGACGGGGCCCTGAAGAAAAACTGTTTTTT. This codes for CASSRGRGPEEKLFF.

V is TRBV27 and J is TRBJ1-1; D is undetermined. The ends were cut back, 4 bases at V and 5 bases at J, with 14 bases in the middle. Looked up from germline, CDR1 is MNHEY and CDR2 is SMNVEV (reference sequence). This CDR3 comprises 14 residues. CDR3 nucleotide sequence: TGTGCCAGCAGTTCCCCTCACGAGAGGACTGAAGCTTTCTTT. It codes for CASSSPHERTEAFF.

This sequence joins TRBV20-1 and TRBJ2-7; D gene uncertain. Trimming took 3 bases from V and 0 from J, leaving 9 bases between them. The germline V gene has CDR1 DFQATT and CDR2 SNEGSKA (reference sequence). CDR3 length: 13 residues. CDR3: CSARAASSYEQYF. The CDR3 coding sequence is TGCAGTGCTAGGGCGGCTAGCTCCTACGAGCAGTACTTC.

This rearrangement joins TRBV6-5 to TRBJ1-1; no clear D gene. Trimming shortened V by 7 bases and J by 6 bases, and 15 bases separated the two germline ends. Germline V gives CDR1 MNHEY, CDR2 SVGAGI. The CDR3 consists of 13 residues. In DNA, the CDR3 is TGTGCCAGCATGCGAGGAGTTGGAGCTGAAGCTTTCTTT. It encodes CASMRGVGAEAFF.

This clonotype was counted only a few times. The chain uses TRBV28 and TRBJ2-7, with 7 bases identical to TRBD2. CDR3 length equals 14 residues. Trimming removed 8 bases from V and 6 bases from J; junction bases left unmatched: 13. Germline CDR1 is MDHEN and CDR2 is SYDVKM. The CDR3 sequence is CASDASAGEGEQYF. CDR3 nucleotides: TGTGCCAGCGACGCCTCGGCGGGAGAGGGCGAGCAGTACTTC.